This T cell receptor beta chain was sequenced during a study of cytomegalovirus exposure and HLA in healthy donors. Study conclusions and caveats: A likely sequencing artifact accounted for one observed cluster of highly shared sequence variants.

In the PCR, 60 Vbeta and 13 Jbeta primers were used. Sequenced by immunoSEQ multiplex PCR; TCRdb stores in-frame clones only, minus some. The table lists 100,000 to 150,000 clones, 70% to 90% of them singletons. CDR3 size: 14 residues. Trimming shortened V by 8 bases and J by 0 bases, and 13 bases separated the two germline ends. The germline gives CDR1 PRHDT, CDR2 FYEKMQ (reference sequence). Note on this clone: Its antigen remains unidentified.

Donors in the study were healthy people who gave bone marrow. The TCR originated in a man aged 35-49 years in good health and CMV-seronegative. The sequenced sample consisted of PBMCs. The V call is TRBV13, the J call TRBJ1-1; D unclear. The DNA for the CDR3 is TGTGCCAGCGCGGGTAGGAGAATGAACACTGAAGCTTTCTTT. Amino acids: CASAGRRMNTEAFF.